One sample yielded the 12 T cell receptor beta chains listed below, sequenced in a study of cytomegalovirus exposure and HLA in healthy donors. The PCR had 60 Vbeta and 13 Jbeta primers. The repertoire was sequenced with immunoSEQ multiplex PCR; TCRdb's copy has only in-frame clones and lacks some. The data hold around 120,000 clones, with 79% observed a single time. The sequencing sample was made of PBMCs. The receptors shown here come from a middle-aged woman in good health and CMV-seronegative.

The rearrangement uses TRBV5-6 and TRBJ1-2; D is undetermined. This CDR3 contains 16 residues. V was shortened by 4 bases and J by 1 base, with 17 bases between the two germline ends. From germline, CDR1 is SGHDT and CDR2 YYEEEE. This CDR3 is CASSRREVRLNYGYTF. The CDR3 DNA follows: TGTGCCAGCAGCCGCCGGGAGGTCCGCCTTAACTATGGCTACACCTTC.

The J gene is TRBJ1-2, the V gene TRBV28; TRBD1 matches 10 bases. The CDR3 runs to 15 residues. CDR1 MDHEN and CDR2 SYDVKM come from the germline V gene. The junction had 10 bases not matched to a gene; V was cut back by 5 bases and J by 7 bases. CDR3 sequence reads: CASSAPGQGSRGYTF. The CDR3 DNA is TGTGCCAGCAGTGCCCCGGGACAGGGGAGTCGTGGCTACACCTTC.

The gene calls are TRBV11-2 and TRBJ1-5, with a weak D call TRBD1 (5 bases). Germline values: CDR1 SGHAT, CDR2 FQNNGV. The CDR3 has 15 amino acids. V shed 1 base and J shed 10 bases, with 17 bases lying between them. CDR3 coding DNA: TGTGCCAGCAGCTTAGGGTCAGGGCAATCTAGTCCCCAGCATTTT. This sequence encodes CASSLGSGQSSPQHF.

This chain links TRBV28 with TRBJ2-7; TRBD2 matches at 7 bases. Germline V gene sequence: CDR1 MDHEN, CDR2 SYDVKM. This CDR3 has 16 amino acids. After removal of 1 base from V and 3 bases from J, the junction contained 9 bases not matched to a gene. The CDR3: CASSLFSGDPSYEQYF. DNA of the CDR3: TGTGCCAGCAGTTTATTCAGCGGGGACCCTAGCTACGAGCAGTACTTC.

This chain uses TRBV11-3 with TRBJ2-5; 7 positions agree with TRBD2. This CDR3 contains 13 residues. Germline V CDR1 and CDR2: SGHNT, YENEEA. Trimming removed 5 bases from V and 5 bases from J; junction bases left unmatched: 5. The CDR3 DNA is TGTGCCAGCAGCACCAGGGAGGGGGAGACCCAGTACTTC. It yields the protein CASSTREGETQYF.

The chain couples TRBV2 to TRBJ2-3, with D perhaps TRBD2 (5 bases). Trimming removed 6 bases from V and 3 bases from J, with 16 bases in between. CDR3 length: 15 residues. Germline loops: CDR1 SNHLY, CDR2 FYNNEI. CDR3 residues: CASSRLSSNTDTQYF. The CDR3 DNA sequence: TGTGCCAGCAGCCGACTATCATCCAATACAGATACGCAGTATTTT.

The chain links TRBV6-4 to TRBJ2-1; a weak D match, TRBD1 (6 bases). CDR1 and CDR2 from the germline V gene are MRHNA and SNTAGT. CDR3 size: 14 residues. V was shortened by 0 bases and J by 8 bases, with 11 bases between the two germline ends. This CDR3 is CASSDSDRWHEQFF. In nucleotides, the CDR3 is TGTGCCAGCAGTGACTCCGACAGGTGGCATGAGCAGTTCTTC.

V usage is TRBV10-3 and J usage is TRBJ2-2, with D perhaps matching TRBD2 (6 bases). The CDR3 runs 16 residues. Germline V gene data show CDR1 as ENHRY and CDR2 as SYGVKD. Trimming removed 2 bases at V and 2 bases at J, with 12 bases between. CDR3 bases: TGTGCCATCAGTGAGGTACAGCGGGCCAACACCGGGGAGCTGTTTTTT. Translating gives CAISEVQRANTGELFF.

The V call is TRBV28, the J call TRBJ2-2; 7 positions agree with TRBD2. This CDR3 spans 17 amino acids. Germline CDR1 and CDR2: MDHEN and SYDVKM. V lost 7 bases and J lost 0; bases outside the gene matches: 11. The CDR3 DNA sequence: TGTGCCAGCATTTCCTTCGGGGGGAGAGCGAACACCGGGGAGCTGTTTTTT. It encodes CASISFGGRANTGELFF.

This clone was found a few times. The chain joins TRBV4-1 to TRBJ1-2; the match to TRBD1 covers 7 bases. This CDR3 contains 16 residues. Unmatched junction bases numbered 8, after V lost 0 bases and J lost 4 bases. CDR1 and CDR2 from the germline V gene are MGHRA and YSYEKL. CDR3 in DNA: TGCGCCAGCAGCCAAGATCGACAGGGCCCAGGCTATGGCTACACCTTC. Its translation is CASSQDRQGPGYGYTF.

The rearrangement uses TRBV2 and TRBJ1-1; D ambiguous. Germline CDR1 is SNHLY and CDR2 is FYNNEI. V lost 9 bases, J lost 0 bases, and 11 bases lay in between. The CDR3 contains 13 residues. DNA for the CDR3: TGTGCCAGACACAGAAACCTGAACACTGAAGCTTTCTTT. Protein product: CARHRNLNTEAFF.

This clone was detected only once. The chain carries TRBV6-5 and TRBJ2-7; D is uncertain. Trimming cost V 0 bases and J 2 bases, with 8 bases left between them. This CDR3 has 14 amino acids. The germline gives CDR1 MNHEY, CDR2 SVGAGI. The CDR3 loop is CASSYSPTTYEQYF. As DNA, the CDR3 is TGTGCCAGCAGTTACTCGCCTACCACCTACGAGCAGTACTTC.